The 25 T cell receptor beta chains listed next were all sequenced from one sample in a study of OX40 agonist ivuxolimab in advanced cancers. Assay: immunoSEQ multiplex PCR; the TCRdb copy retains only in-frame clones and omits some. Altogether 70,000 or so clones are present, roughly 80% being singletons, with the ten largest covering approximately 1%. Sequences were derived from CD4+ or CD8+ T cells sorted from blood, sampled in a trial of the OX40 agonist ivuxolimab. These receptors all come from an adult with an advanced solid tumor such as melanoma, head and neck, liver or kidney cancer.

The V call is TRBV6-6, the J call TRBJ2-1; TRBD1 matches at 7 bases. J lost 6 bases, V lost 2 bases, and 4 bases had no gene match. The CDR3 runs to 14 residues. Germline V gene lookup returns CDR1 MNHNY and CDR2 SVGAGI (reference sequence). The CDR3 nucleotides read TGTGCCAGCAGTTACCGACAGGGTCCCAATGAGCAGTTCTTC. Its translation: CASSYRQGPNEQFF.

The rearrangement uses TRBV5-1 and TRBJ2-1; 8 bases fit TRBD1. V lost 4 bases and J lost 4; bases outside the gene matches: 4. The CDR3 loop spans 14 amino acids. Germline V gives CDR1 SGHRS, CDR2 YFSETQ. The CDR3 loop is CASSVGQEYNEQFF. As DNA, the CDR3 is TGCGCCAGCAGCGTGGGACAGGAATACAATGAGCAGTTCTTC. The variable domain in full, with the rest retrieved from reference TRBV5-1 and TRBJ2-1, is KAGVTQTPRYLIKTRGQQVTLSCSPISGHRSVSWYQQTPGQGLQFLFEYFSETQRNKGNFPGRFSGRQFSNSRSEMNVSTLELGDSALYLCASSVGQEYNEQFFGPGTRLTVL.

The J gene is TRBJ1-5, the V gene TRBV28; D ambiguous. This CDR3 is built from 12 residues. Germline lookup yields CDR1 MDHEN and CDR2 SYDVKM. V lost 4 bases, J lost 8 bases, and 9 bases lay in between. CDR3 residues: CASSSPDKPQHF. The CDR3 DNA reads as TGTGCCAGCAGTTCACCCGACAAGCCCCAGCATTTT.

J is TRBJ1-2 and V is TRBV2; 7 bases are shared with TRBD1. CDR3 length equals 14 residues. The junction had 11 bases not matched to a gene; V was cut back by 3 bases and J by 10 bases. Germline loops: CDR1 SNHLY, CDR2 FYNNEI. CDR3 in DNA: TGTGCCAGCAGTGAGGGAGGGAGAGGGGGCGTCTACACCTTC. This translates into CASSEGGRGGVYTF.

The rearrangement joins TRBV15 to TRBJ2-5, with 9 bases lining up with TRBD1. The DNA end is a closer match to TRBJ2-7, so the J assignment may be wrong. Looked up from germline, CDR1 is LNHNV and CDR2 is YYDKDF (reference sequence). The length of the CDR3 is 15 residues. CDR3 DNA sequence: TGTGCCACCAGCAGAGATCCGGACAGGGGCTACGAGCAGTACTTC. It specifies CATSRDPDRGYEQYF.

This chain connects TRBV6-5 to TRBJ1-5; TRBD1 is a possible D gene (5 bases). Trimming took 5 bases from V and 3 from J, leaving 11 bases between them. The CDR3 has 14 residues. Germline values: CDR1 MNHEY, CDR2 SVGAGI. CDR3 in DNA: TGTGCCAGCAGTATCCCAGGGAACAATCAGCCCCAGCATTTT. Translated, it gives CASSIPGNNQPQHF.

The chain is built from TRBV5-4 and TRBJ2-7; TRBD2 matches 8 bases. Germline V gene lookup returns CDR1 SGHNT and CDR2 YYREEE (reference sequence). The CDR3 length is 13 residues. The J segment lost 5 bases and the V segment lost 4 bases, leaving 5 bases of the junction unmatched. CDR3 bases: TGTGCCAGCAGCCCTGGACTAGCTAACGAGCAGTACTTC. The encoded protein is CASSPGLANEQYF.

The chain links TRBV10-1 to TRBJ1-5, with D perhaps matching TRBD1 (5 bases). The ends were cut back, 6 bases at V and 4 bases at J, with 16 bases in the middle. Per germline, CDR1 WNHNN and CDR2 SYGVQD (reference sequence). The CDR3 length is 15 residues. The CDR3 bases are TGCGCCAGCAGACGGGTAGTAGGGGCTAATCAGCCCCAGCATTTT. Protein sequence: CASRRVVGANQPQHF.

This chain connects TRBV2 to TRBJ1-5, with 9 positions matching TRBD1. Germline values: CDR1 SNHLY, CDR2 FYNNEI. V trimming: 6 bases; J trimming: 6 bases; junction bases outside the gene matches: 9. The CDR3 totals 15 residues. CDR3 coding DNA: TGTGCCAGCAGCACGCAGGGACAGGGCTTTCAGCCCCAGCATTTT. Translating gives CASSTQGQGFQPQHF.

The chain is built from TRBV10-3 and TRBJ2-5; D uncertain. Germline-derived CDR1 and CDR2 are ENHRY and SYGVKD. The CDR3 contains 14 residues. The V end lost 0 bases, the J end lost 4 bases, and 9 bases lay between the germline ends. The CDR3 region is CAISESVGLETQYF. The DNA for the CDR3 is TGTGCCATCAGTGAGTCAGTTGGTTTAGAGACCCAGTACTTC.

V gene TRBV2 combines with J gene TRBJ2-3, with 9 bases fitting TRBD2. CDR3 length equals 14 residues. Per the germline V gene, CDR1 is SNHLY and CDR2 is FYNNEI. J gave up 5 bases and V 8 bases, and 8 bases lay outside the gene matches. The CDR3 spells CASQTAGGLDTQYF. The CDR3 bases are TGTGCCAGCCAAACAGCGGGGGGTTTAGATACGCAGTATTTT. The complete variable domain, with remaining parts taken from reference TRBV2 and TRBJ2-3, reads EPEVTQTPSHQVTQMGQEVILRCVPISNHLYFYWYRQILGQKVEFLVSFYNNEISEKSEIFDDQFSVERPDGSNFTLKIRSTKLEDSAMYFCASQTAGGLDTQYFGPGTRLTVL.

The chain recombines TRBV2 with TRBJ1-5; no reliable D call. The V end was cut by 6 bases, the J end by 0 bases, with 9 bases between. The CDR3 spans 14 residues. Per germline, CDR1 SNHLY and CDR2 FYNNEI. In DNA, the CDR3 is TGTGCCAGCAGAGCCACAGTTAGCAATCAGCCCCAGCATTTT. Residues: CASRATVSNQPQHF.

For this clone: Additional DNA sequences in this sample encode the identical CDR3. V gene TRBV18 combines with J gene TRBJ2-7, with D perhaps matching TRBD2 (6 bases). This CDR3 is 12 amino acids long. Germline-derived CDR1 and CDR2 are KGHSH and LQKENI. Trimming removed 3 bases at V and 4 bases at J, with 7 bases between. For the CDR3, the DNA is TGTGCCAGCTCACCGGGGGGTTACGAGCAGTACTTC. As protein: CASSPGGYEQYF.

This clone was recorded only once. This chain uses TRBV6-6 with TRBJ1-5, with a possible D match to TRBD1 (5 bases). From germline, CDR1 is MNHNY and CDR2 SVGAGI (reference sequence). The CDR3 loop spans 14 amino acids. The germline V and J ends were trimmed by 0 bases and 6 bases, with 9 bases remaining between them. CDR3 sequence: CASSYSIGAQPQHF. CDR3 bases: TGTGCCAGCAGTTACTCGATCGGGGCTCAGCCCCAGCATTTT.

As regards this clone: The sample contains more than one DNA sequence encoding this CDR3. This chain links TRBV19 with TRBJ2-7; 9 bases align to TRBD1. The CDR3 is made up of 14 amino acids. Germline-derived CDR1 and CDR2 are LNHDA and SQIVND (reference sequence). After removal of 7 bases from V and 3 bases from J, the junction contained 7 bases not matched to a gene. The CDR3 is CASKPGQGIYEQYF. CDR3 DNA sequence: TGTGCCAGTAAACCGGGACAGGGTATCTACGAGCAGTACTTC.

The V call is TRBV6-1, the J call TRBJ2-2; TRBD2 might be the D (5 bases). Trimming stripped 5 bases from V and 7 bases from J, with 8 bases between. The germline V gene has CDR1 MNHNS and CDR2 SASEGT. The CDR3 is made up of 12 amino acids. The CDR3 loop is CASSYEGGELFF. The CDR3 coding sequence is TGTGCCAGCAGTTATGAGGGCGGGGAGCTGTTTTTT.

The gene calls are TRBV18 and TRBJ2-7; 8 bases are a match to TRBD1. There are 14 residues in the CDR3. The ends lost 6 bases at V and 7 bases at J; junction bases unmatched: 11. Germline loops: CDR1 KGHSH, CDR2 LQKENI. The DNA of the CDR3 is TGTGCCAGCTCGCAATCAGGACAGGGTCGAGAGCAGTACTTC. Translation: CASSQSGQGREQYF.

The genes are TRBV6-1 and TRBJ1-5; 8 nucleotides line up with TRBD1. This CDR3 is 15 amino acids long. Germline V lookup: CDR1 MNHNS, CDR2 SASEGT. J was trimmed by 2 bases and V by 4 bases; bases with no gene match: 4. The CDR3 reads CASSAGGSGNQPQHF. In DNA, the CDR3 is TGTGCCAGCAGTGCAGGGGGCTCGGGCAATCAGCCCCAGCATTTT.

The V call is TRBV7-7, the J call TRBJ2-1; 7 bases line up with TRBD1. CDR1 and CDR2 from the germline V gene are SSHAT and FNYEAQ (reference sequence). After removal of 5 bases from V and 3 bases from J, the junction contained 4 bases not matched to a gene. The CDR3 consists of 14 residues. Written as DNA, the CDR3 is TGTGCCAGCAGCCCGGACAGGAGCTACAATGAGCAGTTCTTC. It specifies CASSPDRSYNEQFF.

J is TRBJ2-3 and V is TRBV19; possibly TRBD2 for D (6 bases). Germline loops: CDR1 LNHDA, CDR2 SQIVND (reference sequence). The length of the CDR3 is 16 residues. Trimming cost V 7 bases and J 3 bases, with 20 bases left between them. CDR3 bases: TGTGCCAGTAAGGTCTCAGCAGCGGCGGGGACAGATACGCAGTATTTT. Residues: CASKVSAAAGTDTQYF.

This clone was seen more than once but under ten times. In nucleotides, the CDR3 is TGTGCCAGCAGCTCCCGGGACAGGGGAGACACCGGGGAGCTGTTTTTT. It encodes CASSSRDRGDTGELFF. The chain links TRBV7-8 to TRBJ2-2; 10 positions match TRBD1. The junction had 5 bases not matched to a gene; V was cut back by 4 bases and J by 3 bases. Germline loops: CDR1 SGHVS, CDR2 FQNEAQ. This CDR3 is built from 16 residues. The full variable domain, rest sourced from reference TRBV7-8 and TRBJ2-2, is GAGVSQSPRYKVAKRGQDVALRCDPISGHVSLFWYQQALGQGPEFLTYFQNEAQLDKSGLPSDRFFAERPEGSVSTLKIQRTQQEDSAVYLCASSSRDRGDTGELFFGEGSRLTVL.

The chain couples TRBV19 to TRBJ1-2; weak D call: TRBD1 (6 bases). The germline V gene has CDR1 LNHDA and CDR2 SQIVND (reference sequence). The CDR3 spans 16 residues. The V end lost 7 bases, the J end lost 6 bases, and 24 bases lay between the germline ends. CDR3 sequence: CASITGTGRRENGYTF. Here the CDR3 DNA reads TGTGCCAGTATCACCGGAACAGGGCGGAGGGAAAATGGCTACACCTTC.

The chain couples TRBV7-8 to TRBJ1-1; D is uncertain. The length of the CDR3 is 10 residues. Germline loops: CDR1 SGHVS, CDR2 FQNEAQ. V was clipped by 8 bases and J by 7 bases, with 8 bases between them. CDR3 sequence (DNA): TGTGCCAGCGGACGGCTTGAAGCTTTCTTT. This encodes CASGRLEAFF.

This rearrangement joins TRBV11-2 to TRBJ1-2; TRBD1 might be the D (6 bases). Trimming left V 0 bases short and J 8 bases short, with 16 bases between. This CDR3 contains 15 residues. Germline CDR1 and CDR2: SGHAT and FQNNGV. Here the CDR3 DNA reads TGTGCCAGCAGCTTAGATCAGGGGATTTCGAGCGGCTACACCTTC. Translation gives CASSLDQGISSGYTF.

The gene calls are TRBV6-6 and TRBJ2-7, with D unclear. V lost 4 bases and J 2 bases, leaving 9 bases between the germline ends. The germline V gene encodes CDR1 MNHNY and CDR2 SVGAGI (reference sequence). There are 13 residues in the CDR3. This chain's CDR3 is CASSFSETYEQYF. The CDR3 coding sequence is TGTGCCAGCAGTTTTTCGGAGACCTACGAGCAGTACTTC.